Below are 20 T cell receptor beta chains sequenced from a single sample in a study of shared clonotypes between healthy human individuals (TCRdb year 2020). The receptor library was made with the immunoSEQ multiplex PCR assay. Held by TCRdb, this immuneACCESS table contains in-frame sequences only and omits some clones. Under half of the omission traces to an unresolved V gene where checked; the cause of the rest is unknown. The sample yields about 800,000 clones; 96% were counted once. The biggest ten clones account for about 0.21% of the sample. CD8 naive samples were obtained by positive selection for CCR7 among CD45RO-negative cells, yielding a CD45RA+CCR7+ population from which TemRA cells were excluded. The sequencing sample was made of naive CD8+ T cells sorted from blood. Taken with the paper, the label for cell subset or site translates to: CD45RA+CCR7+. The origin of the receptors is a man between 25 and 39 years old in good health.

The chain combines TRBV6-6 with TRBJ2-1, with D possibly matching TRBD2 (6 bases). Germline CDR1 reads MNHNY; CDR2 reads SVGAGI (reference sequence). The V gene lost 10 bases and the J gene lost 7 bases, with 17 bases spanning the gap. CDR3 length equals 13 residues. This CDR3 is CAISRDFLNEQFF. The DNA for the CDR3 is TGTGCCATTTCCCGGGACTTCCTAAATGAGCAGTTCTTC.

This clone was counted a single time. CDR3 sequence (DNA): TGTGCCAGCAGCTTAGATCTTAGCGGGAGGGCCGGGGATGAGCAGTTCTTC. Encoded protein: CASSLDLSGRAGDEQFF. The chain uses TRBV11-2 and TRBJ2-1; 11 positions match TRBD2. Germline V gives CDR1 SGHAT, CDR2 FQNNGV. V shed 0 bases and J 8 bases; nucleotides not matched to a gene: 9. The CDR3 spans 17 residues.

This clone has a single count. The rearrangement links TRBV4-3 to TRBJ1-5, with D uncertain. The germline V and J ends were trimmed by 1 base and 6 bases, with 13 bases remaining between them. The CDR3 contains 15 residues. Germline V lookup: CDR1 LGHNA, CDR2 YSLEER. The CDR3 loop is CASSQGVGPRQPQHF. The CDR3 DNA follows: TGCGCCAGCAGCCAAGGGGTCGGTCCGCGTCAGCCCCAGCATTTT.

The rearrangement joins TRBV5-1 to TRBJ2-1, with D perhaps TRBD1 or TRBD2 (5 bases each). The CDR3 sequence is 15 residues long. From germline, CDR1 is SGHRS and CDR2 YFSETQ. V lost 1 base and J lost 8, with 16 bases in between. The DNA of the CDR3 is TGCGCCAGCAGCTTGTGGGGACGCCCTTCGGATGAGCAGTTCTTC. Amino acids: CASSLWGRPSDEQFF.

The V call is TRBV5-1, the J call TRBJ2-3; 10 bases line up with TRBD2. Germline CDR1 reads SGHRS; CDR2 reads YFSETQ. The CDR3 is 16 residues long. The ends lost 4 bases at V and 1 base at J; junction bases unmatched: 6. The CDR3, as DNA: TGCGCCAGCAGCCCTACCAGCGGGAGGGGCACAGATACGCAGTATTTT. Its translation: CASSPTSGRGTDTQYF.

The genes are TRBV4-1 and TRBJ2-7, with D tentatively TRBD1 or TRBD2 (5 bases each). Between the trimmed V and J ends, which lost 1 base and 3 bases, there was a span of 16 bases. CDR1 MGHRA and CDR2 YSYEKL come from the germline V gene. CDR3 length equals 16 residues. CDR3 nucleotides: TGCGCCAGCAGCCAAGCACCAACGGGGCGTCGCTACGAGCAGTACTTC. Its protein product is CASSQAPTGRRYEQYF.

The chain uses TRBV6-5 and TRBJ2-7; D is perhaps TRBD1 (6 bases). V dropped 5 bases and J dropped 2 bases, with 13 bases sitting between them. This CDR3 has 14 amino acids. Germline CDR1 reads MNHEY; CDR2 reads SVGAGI. CDR3 region: CASSPTRGTYEQYF. Here the CDR3 DNA reads TGTGCCAGCAGTCCAACAAGGGGGACCTACGAGCAGTACTTC.

Of note for this clone: The sample has other DNA sequences that encode this CDR3 too. This chain joins TRBV27 and TRBJ1-4, with 9 bases that match TRBD1. Germline assignment: CDR1 MNHEY and CDR2 SMNVEV (reference sequence). CDR3 length: 14 amino acids. The V segment lost 5 bases and the J segment 7 bases; nucleotides outside the gene matches: 5. The chain's CDR3 is CASSPDRGVEKLFF. Here the CDR3 DNA reads TGTGCCAGCAGTCCCGACAGGGGGGTTGAAAAACTGTTTTTT.

The chain employs TRBV30 and TRBJ2-7; D uncertain. The CDR3 spans 13 residues. Trimming took off 0 bases at V and 0 bases at J, with 6 bases between the two ends. Germline V gene lookup returns CDR1 GTSNPN and CDR2 SVGIG (reference sequence). CDR3 in DNA: TGTGCCTGGAGTGTATTCGGCTCCTACGAGCAGTACTTC. Protein product: CAWSVFGSYEQYF.

V and J are TRBV5-1 and TRBJ1-4; D unclear. CDR3 size: 14 residues. Germline assignment: CDR1 SGHRS and CDR2 YFSETQ. Trimming removed 0 bases at V and 5 bases at J, with 8 bases between. The CDR3 loop reads CASSLVQNNEKLFF. CDR3 nucleotides: TGCGCCAGCAGCTTGGTACAGAACAATGAAAAACTGTTTTTT.

The chain recombines TRBV11-2 with TRBJ2-7; D is perhaps TRBD1 (6 bases). The CDR3 is 16 residues long. From germline, CDR1 is SGHAT and CDR2 FQNNGV. Trimming left V 5 bases short and J 1 base short, with 18 bases between. The CDR3 loop reads CASSTSTGIGSYEQYF. Here the CDR3 DNA reads TGTGCCAGCAGCACCTCGACAGGAATTGGGTCCTACGAGCAGTACTTC.

The DNA of the CDR3 is TGTGCCAGTAGTTCGGGGGACCGCACAGATACGCAGTATTTT. As protein: CASSSGDRTDTQYF. This sequence joins TRBV19 and TRBJ2-3, with a possible D match to TRBD2 (6 bases). CDR3 size: 14 residues. The V end lost 5 bases, the J end lost 1 base, and 10 bases lay between the germline ends. CDR1 and CDR2 (germline): LNHDA, SQIVND (reference sequence). The whole variable domain, remainder taken from reference TRBV19 and TRBJ2-3, is DGGITQSPKYLFRKEGQNVTLSCEQNLNHDAMYWYRQDPGQGLRLIYYSQIVNDFQKGDIAEGYSVSREKKESFPLTVTSAQKNPTAFYLCASSSGDRTDTQYFGPGTRLTVL.

The CDR3 DNA reads as TGCGCCAGCAGCCCACAGGGGGCTGAAGCTTTCTTT. Its translation: CASSPQGAEAFF. The chain has TRBV4-1 and TRBJ1-1; 8 bases fit TRBD1. The CDR3 contains 12 residues. Unmatched junction bases numbered 1, after V lost 4 bases and J lost 6 bases. Per the germline V gene, CDR1 is MGHRA and CDR2 is YSYEKL.

V is TRBV6-5 and J is TRBJ1-3; the D gene is possibly TRBD1 (5 bases). The CDR3 contains 15 residues. Trimming took 0 bases from V and 3 from J, leaving 9 bases between them. Germline assignment: CDR1 MNHEY and CDR2 SVGAGI. CDR3 loop: CASSYSPGYGNTIYF. In DNA, the CDR3 is TGTGCCAGCAGTTACTCTCCAGGGTATGGAAACACCATATATTTT.

This sequence joins TRBV30 and TRBJ1-5; D call uncertain. Trimming left V 4 bases short and J 5 bases short, with 15 bases between. Per germline, CDR1 GTSNPN and CDR2 SVGIG (reference sequence). The CDR3 is 14 amino acids. CDR3 sequence: CAWIDGRVHQPQHF. The CDR3 nucleotides read TGTGCCTGGATTGATGGTAGGGTGCATCAGCCCCAGCATTTT.

The chain has TRBV19 and TRBJ2-3; a weak D match, TRBD2 (6 bases). Germline values: CDR1 LNHDA, CDR2 SQIVND (reference sequence). The V gene lost 2 bases and the J gene lost 2 bases, with 14 bases spanning the gap. The CDR3 is 16 residues long. CDR3 sequence: CASSITPGGYTDTQYF. The CDR3 DNA is TGTGCCAGTAGTATAACCCCCGGGGGTTACACAGATACGCAGTATTTT. Based on the CDR3 plus reference TRBV19 and TRBJ2-3, the full variable domain is DGGITQSPKYLFRKEGQNVTLSCEQNLNHDAMYWYRQDPGQGLRLIYYSQIVNDFQKGDIAEGYSVSREKKESFPLTVTSAQKNPTAFYLCASSITPGGYTDTQYFGPGTRLTVL.

V usage is TRBV9 and J usage is TRBJ2-7; the D is unclear. The CDR3 spans 14 residues. CDR1 is SGDLS and CDR2 is YYNGEE in the germline V gene. V was pared by 4 bases and J by 2 bases, with 13 bases between. DNA of the CDR3: TGTGCCAGCAGCCCGTTCGGAAGTGCCTACGAGCAGTACTTC. Its protein product is CASSPFGSAYEQYF.

V usage is TRBV28 and J usage is TRBJ2-5; 10 bases line up with TRBD2. With 6 bases clipped from V and 5 bases from J, the junction kept 6 bases outside the gene matches. This CDR3 is built from 14 residues. Per germline, CDR1 MDHEN and CDR2 SYDVKM. DNA for the CDR3: TGTGCCAGCAGAGAGGGACTAGCGAGGGAGACCCAGTACTTC. Translating it yields CASREGLARETQYF.

This sequence joins TRBV7-6 and TRBJ2-7; D remains ambiguous. Germline V gene data show CDR1 as SGHVS and CDR2 as FNYEAQ. The CDR3 loop spans 14 amino acids. Trimming removed 1 base at V and 10 bases at J, with 17 bases between. The DNA for the CDR3 is TGTGCCAGCAGCTTAGAAGCCATCCCCACGGAACAGTACTTC. This gives the protein CASSLEAIPTEQYF.

This clone is a singleton in its sample. This CDR3 is CASSQLADRYNEQFF. The CDR3 nucleotides are TGTGCCAGCAGCCAATTAGCGGACCGCTACAATGAGCAGTTCTTC. This sequence joins TRBV7-6 and TRBJ2-1, with D possibly being TRBD2 (6 bases). Per germline, CDR1 SGHVS and CDR2 FNYEAQ. V lost 5 bases and J lost 3, with 14 bases in between. The CDR3 totals 15 residues.